One TCR beta chain is described in this entry. Antigen: not known. In the PCR, 60 Vbeta and 13 Jbeta primers were used. Method: immunoSEQ multiplex PCR; TCRdb's copy keeps in-frame clones and lacks some. Of approximately 160,000 clones listed, approximately 80% are singletons. This record comes from a study of cytomegalovirus exposure and HLA in healthy donors. Study in general: Of all 398 donors who were genotyped, about 80% belonged to the Caucasian-associated ancestry cluster.

Study findings and constraints: What was likely a sequencing artifact was a cluster of highly shared sequence variants. Three chains linked to CMV were shown in vitro to be specific for CMV antigens.

V lost 1 base and J lost 0, with 21 bases in between. CDR3 size: 19 residues. The germline V gene encodes CDR1 LNHNV and CDR2 YYDKDF (reference sequence). This sequence was found in a woman aged 40 to 55 in good health and CMV-seropositive. The specimen sequenced was PBMCs. The chain recombines TRBV15 with TRBJ1-1; D may be TRBD1 (5 bases). The CDR3 DNA sequence: TGTGCCACCAGCAGAGCACACGGATGGGGGGAGGAGGTGAACACTGAAGCTTTCTTT. This encodes CATSRAHGWGEEVNTEAFF.